This TCR beta chain stems from a study of blood T cell repertoires in COVID-19. Study-wide background: The United States, Italy and Spain supplied acute and convalescent COVID-19 samples. From T cells, B-cell-depleted T cells, or PBMCs came the material, which was cDNA or gDNA.

TCRdb's table, derived via immunoSEQ multiplex PCR, lists solely in-frame clones and lacks some. The data contain a few hundred thousand clones, about 83% of them singletons. The CDR3 consists of 13 residues. CDR1 is KGHDR, CDR2 SFDVKD, per germline. Regarding this clone: One end of the junction fails to match germline, which may point to a read error.

The study drew participants aged about 18 to 95 years from about two dozen US areas. Participants' reported clinical history set cohort assignment. The specimen sequenced was PBMCs or T cells enriched from blood (not recorded which). The chain combines TRBV24-1 with TRBJ2-7, with a possible D match to TRBD2 (6 bases). The origin of this receptor is a woman aged 50 to 60 who had recovered from COVID-19. The CDR3: CAARVEGFYEQYF. CDR3 coding DNA: TGTGCCGCCAGGGTGGAGGGTTTCTACGAGCAGTACTTC.